The sequence of this TCR beta chain was determined in a study of STAT3 mutations in large granular lymphocyte leukemia. With respect to this clone: Its antigen is currently unknown.

This CDR3 region has 12 residues. The germline V gene has CDR1 MDHEN and CDR2 SYDVKM. V dropped 4 bases and J dropped 2 bases, with 4 bases sitting between them. Study-wide results and limits: All newly emerging clones after therapy were STAT3 wild type. Samples missed the first appearance of the clone. Sampling intervals varied between patients and samples. Every T-cell large granular lymphocyte leukemia patient had at least one immunodominant TCR beta clonotype.

TCRdb's table, derived via immunoSEQ multiplex PCR, lists solely in-frame clones and lacks some. Here the sample spans over 25,000 clones, approximately 83% being singletons. This chain links TRBV28 with TRBJ2-3; D is ambiguous. This TCR came from a man in his sixties with T-cell large granular lymphocyte leukemia. Some clones in this sample may be carry-over from other donors' samples. The sample consisted of peripheral blood mononuclear cells. The CDR3: CASSSNTDTQYF. CDR3 DNA sequence: TGTGCCAGCAGTTCCAACACAGATACGCAGTATTTT.